The rows below give T cell receptor beta chains drawn from one sample of a study of T cell responses to AZD1222 COVID-19 vaccine. TCRdb's table, derived via immunoSEQ multiplex PCR, lists solely in-frame clones and lacks some. Counted here are around 140,000 clones, around 89% occurring once; the ten biggest clones make up 1.5% to 2%. The sequences come from peripheral blood, collected on day 0 of AZD1222 vaccination. The receptors were gathered from an adult in good health. Both conserved end residues are trimmed from each CDR3. Fields, in order: V gene, J gene, CDR3 protein.

TRBV19	TRBJ1-3	ASSPRTGDQSGNTIY
TRBV9	TRBJ2-1	ASSVEGRAYNEQF
TRBV30	TRBJ1-1	AWSLEGATEAF
TRBV3-1/TRBV3-2	TRBJ2-5	ASSQVEIQETQY
TRBV4-2	TRBJ2-2	ASSQDVDGELF
TRBV24-1	TRBJ1-5	ATSGQPQH
TRBV2	TRBJ1-2	ASRAVKSYGYT
TRBV18	TRBJ2-7	ASSFGTSGTPREQY
TRBV4-2	TRBJ1-2	ASSQDSRDGYT
TRBV2	TRBJ1-5	ASRMTEQSPNQPQH
TRBV10-3	TRBJ1-5	AGGSNQPQH
TRBV5-6	TRBJ2-7	ASSLRGGTTGALIYEQY
TRBV7-9	TRBJ2-1	ASDPEGLAGFLSYNEQF
TRBV19	TRBJ2-7	ASSWRGSYEQY
TRBV7-9	TRBJ2-3	ASTAADTQY
TRBV14	TRBJ1-2	ASSRRTAISYGYT
TRBV19	TRBJ2-3	ASSRRPERETDTQY
TRBV5-1	TRBJ2-7	ASSPGTPEQY
TRBV19	TRBJ1-5	ASSVYGGTVNQPQH
TRBV29-1	TRBJ2-1	GARGSSYNEQF
TRBV28	TRBJ1-2	ASSLGRGSYGYT
TRBV12-3/TRBV12-4	TRBJ1-6	ASSRGGPLH
TRBV7-8	TRBJ2-1	ASSPRRVEETYNEQF
TRBV15	TRBJ2-3	ATTERGGTDTQY
TRBV11-3	TRBJ1-1	ASSPTWDRTEAF
TRBV19	TRBJ1-5	ATVRSVTGSNQPQH
TRBV5-1	TRBJ1-1	ASSLDRNTEAF
TRBV19	TRBJ2-7	ASSTPGQGAAYEQY
TRBV5-1	TRBJ1-1	ASSLVAAGKNTEAF
TRBV7-9	TRBJ2-7	ASSPMWGAYEQY
TRBV30	TRBJ2-7	AWSTPGSSYEQY
TRBV7-2	TRBJ2-1	ASSVTSGSPGEQF
TRBV27	TRBJ2-7	ASSRGFSYEQY
TRBV9	TRBJ1-1	ASSDEQGLMGTEAF
TRBV12-3/TRBV12-4	TRBJ2-1	ASSLQPYDEQF
TRBV2	TRBJ1-4	AISWGTNEKLF
TRBV6-5	TRBJ2-5	ASGRRGQAQETQY
TRBV7-9	TRBJ1-1	ASSRKGTGNTEAF
TRBV6-5	TRBJ1-2	ASSSSLYGYT
TRBV19	TRBJ1-1	ASGGRGAEAF
TRBV6-5	TRBJ1-2	ASSYANRGGYT